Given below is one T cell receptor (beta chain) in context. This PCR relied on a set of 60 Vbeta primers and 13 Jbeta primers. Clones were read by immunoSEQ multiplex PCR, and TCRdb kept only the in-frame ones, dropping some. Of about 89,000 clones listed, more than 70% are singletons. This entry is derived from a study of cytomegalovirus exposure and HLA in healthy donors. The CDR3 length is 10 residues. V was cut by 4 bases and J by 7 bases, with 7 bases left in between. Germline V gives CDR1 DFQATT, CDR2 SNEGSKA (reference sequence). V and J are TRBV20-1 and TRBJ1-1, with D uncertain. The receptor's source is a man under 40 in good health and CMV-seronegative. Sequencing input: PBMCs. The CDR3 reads CSATPVEAFF. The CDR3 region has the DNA TGCAGTGCTACCCCCGTTGAAGCTTTCTTT.